The T cell receptor (beta chain) under discussion was sequenced for a study of blood T cell repertoires in COVID-19. About the study: Nucleic acid was either cDNA or gDNA, and it came from T cells, B-cell-depleted T cells, or PBMCs.

Authors' methods: Counts of nucleated cells, estimated from reference gene primer amplification, were obtained. The protocol was immunoSEQ multiplex PCR, while the TCRdb copy is restricted to in-frame clones and leaves out a portion. V, J and clone size are taken as reported in that table, and D and trimming were inferred from the DNA itself. Altogether around 270,000 clones are present, more than 85% being singletons, with the ten largest covering around 5%. Followed over time, Seattle patients had been enrolled while infection was active. This CDR3 has 13 residues. Trimming pared 3 bases from V and 6 bases from J, leaving 10 bases between.

This chain uses TRBV12-3 or TRBV12-4 with TRBJ2-3, with D possibly matching TRBD2 (6 bases). The receptor comes from a woman in her sixties or seventies with COVID-19, enrolled during active disease. Source material: peripheral blood. The DNA of the CDR3 is TGTGCCAGCAGTTTGTCGGGAGTGGATACGCAGTATTTT. This gives the protein CASSLSGVDTQYF.